Listed below are T cell receptor beta chains from one sample, sequenced in a study of cytomegalovirus exposure and HLA in healthy donors. The assay was immunoSEQ multiplex PCR, and TCRdb's table has in-frame clones only and misses some. Here the sample spans roughly 90,000 clones, 75% to 90% being singletons. Sample: PBMCs. All receptors derive from a man between 18 and 35 years old in good health and CMV-seronegative. Both conserved end residues are part of each CDR3. D genes are given only for firm matches. Size tells how often a clone was seen (once, few, many) or the class of an expanded clone, and some rows leave it out.

>TRBV20-1|NA|TRBJ1-2|TRBD1
TGCAGTGCGACAGGGTATGGCTACACCTTC
CSATGYGYTF
>TRBV5-6|NA|TRBJ2-1|TRBD1
TGTGCCAGCAGCTTGGTAGGGGACAGAGAGCAGTTCTTC
CASSLVGDREQFF
>TRBV11-2|NA|TRBJ1-2|TRBD1
TGTGCCAGCAGCTCGATCGACAGGGATCAATCTGGCTACACCTTC
CASSSIDRDQSGYTF
>TRBV7-8|NA|TRBJ2-2|TRBD2
TGTGCCAGCAGCTTAGCGGCTAGCGGCACCGGGGAGCTGTTTTTT
CASSLAASGTGELFF
>TRBV20-1|NA|TRBJ1-1|NA
TGCAGTGCTACAGGATCGTGCGAAGCTTTCTTT
CSATGSCEAFF
>TRBV5-4|NA|TRBJ2-5|NA
TGTGCCAGCAGCTTTGGCCAGGTGGAAGAGACCCAGTACTTC
CASSFGQVEETQYF
>TRBV28|NA|TRBJ2-1|NA
TGTGCCAGCAGTTTTAGTTTCTATGAGCAGTTCTTC
CASSFSFYEQFF
>TRBV18|NA|TRBJ1-1|TRBD1
TGTGCCAGCTCACCAGGATACAGGGGGCGCGAGGTAGCTTTCTTT
CASSPGYRGREVAFF
>TRBV18|NA|TRBJ1-1|NA
TGTGCCAGCTCACCCAACGACAGGAGGAACACTGAAGCTTTCTTT
CASSPNDRRNTEAFF
>TRBV11-2|NA|TRBJ2-3|TRBD2
TGTGCCAGCAGCTTAGGAGCGGGAGTTTCAGATACGCAGTATTTT
CASSLGAGVSDTQYF
>TRBV4-2|NA|TRBJ2-1|NA
TGTGCCAGCAGCCAAGACATCTACAATGAGCAGTTCTTC
CASSQDIYNEQFF
>TRBV19|NA|TRBJ1-4|NA
TGTGCCAGTAGTGCGGCGGGGGCGGGTAATGAAAAACTGTTTTTT
CASSAAGAGNEKLFF
>TRBV13|once|TRBJ2-7|TRBD2
TGTGCCAGCAGCTTATCGGGGAGCGGGAGACCCTACGAGCAGTACTTC
CASSLSGSGRPYEQYF
>TRBV5-8|NA|TRBJ2-7|TRBD1
TGTGCCAGCAGCGTGAAGGGACAGACGGGCTACGAGCAGTACTTC
CASSVKGQTGYEQYF
>TRBV30|NA|TRBJ2-2|TRBD1
TGTGCCTGGATGACAGGGGGCCGATCCGGGGAGCTGTTTTTT
CAWMTGGRSGELFF
>TRBV27|NA|TRBJ1-6|NA
TGTGCCAGCAGCGGACAGTGGTTCAATGCACCCCTCCACTTT
CASSGQWFNAPLHF
>TRBV4-1|NA|TRBJ1-6|NA
TGCGCCAGCAGCCACAGGGCCGGCCGAGATGGGTATGATAATTCACCCCTCCACTTT
CASSHRAGRDGYDNSPLHF
>TRBV11-3|NA|TRBJ2-3|TRBD2
TGTGCCAGCAGCTTAGACGGGGGGAGGACAGATACGCAGTATTTT
CASSLDGGRTDTQYF
>TRBV7-2|once|TRBJ1-5|TRBD1
TGTGCCAGCAGCCGCGGGACAGGGGGCTTTAATCAGCCCCAGCATTTT
CASSRGTGGFNQPQHF
>TRBV19|NA|TRBJ2-1|NA
TGTGCCAGTAGAAATACCGACGGGGCCTACAATGAGCAGTTCTTC
CASRNTDGAYNEQFF
>TRBV15|NA|TRBJ2-2|TRBD2
TGTGCCACCAGCAGCGAGCGGGAGGGTCGGAACACCGGGGAGCTGTTTTTT
CATSSEREGRNTGELFF
>TRBV6-5|NA|TRBJ2-7|TRBD2
TGTGCCAGCAGTTACGCGGGAGGGGGCTCCTACGAGCAGTACTTC
CASSYAGGGSYEQYF
>TRBV7-2|NA|TRBJ2-7|NA
TGTGCCAGCAGCCCCCCCAACCTACCTACCTACGAGCAGTACTTC
CASSPPNLPTYEQYF
>TRBV5-4|NA|TRBJ2-6|TRBD1
TGTGCCAGCAGCTCCGGACAGGGGCCGATCTCTGGGGCCAACGTCCTGACTTTC
CASSSGQGPISGANVLTF
>TRBV9|NA|TRBJ1-3|NA
TGTGCCAGCAGCCAAGGGAGCTCTGGAAACACCATATATTTT
CASSQGSSGNTIYF
>TRBV5-1|once|TRBJ2-3|NA
TGCGCCAGCAGCTTGGGGAGTACCCGCACAGATACGCAGTATTTT
CASSLGSTRTDTQYF
>TRBV6-1|NA|TRBJ1-3|TRBD1
TGTGCCAGCAGTGAAGCGGGGACAGGGGGAAACACCATATATTTT
CASSEAGTGGNTIYF
>TRBV28|NA|TRBJ1-2|TRBD1
TGTGCCAGCAGTCCCGACAGGGGGCGCGAGTTTTTTAACTATGGCTACACCTTC
CASSPDRGREFFNYGYTF
>TRBV28|NA|TRBJ1-3|NA
TGTGCCAGCAGTTTTTTTTCGGCCAGGGATGTAAACACCATATATTTT
CASSFFSARDVNTIYF
>TRBV28|once|TRBJ1-1|NA
TGTGCCAGCTCGCTTGGGCGGGGGGTCACTGAAGCTTTCTTT
CASSLGRGVTEAFF
>TRBV9|NA|TRBJ1-1|NA
TGTGCCAGCAGCCCCCATTGGGGCATGAACACTGAAGCTTTCTTT
CASSPHWGMNTEAFF
>TRBV5-4|NA|TRBJ1-1|NA
TGTGCCAGCAGCTTGGTGGTGGGGCCCAGCACTGAAGCTTTCTTT
CASSLVVGPSTEAFF
>TRBV28|NA|TRBJ1-1|NA
TGTGCCAGCATTGGTCAAGGGGCGAGTTTGGGGATTGCTTTCTTT
CASIGQGASLGIAFF
>TRBV28|NA|TRBJ1-5|NA
TGTGCCAGCAGTTTAATCGGCAGGGTCAATCAGCCCCAGCATTTT
CASSLIGRVNQPQHF
>TRBV28|few|TRBJ1-4|TRBD1
TGTGCCAGCAGAGGATCTCCGGGACAGTCATGGGAAAAACTGTTTTTT
CASRGSPGQSWEKLFF
>TRBV15|NA|TRBJ1-6|NA
TGTGCCACCAGCAGAGATAAGTCGCGTCAGGGAATACCACCCCTCCACTTT
CATSRDKSRQGIPPLHF
>TRBV5-4|NA|TRBJ1-2|NA
TGTGCCAGTCGAGATGTAGCTAACTATGGCTACACCTTC
CASRDVANYGYTF
>TRBV2|NA|TRBJ2-7|TRBD2
TGTGCCAGCAGAAGCCCGACTAGCGGGAGGCGCGGCGAGCAGTACTTC
CASRSPTSGRRGEQYF
>TRBV12-5|NA|TRBJ2-7|NA
TGTGCTAGTGCCGACAGCTTGACCTACGAGCAGTACTTC
CASADSLTYEQYF
>TRBV4-3|NA|TRBJ2-6|NA
TGCGCCAGCAGCCTGGGAGCTCTAGGGGCCAACGTCCTGACTTTC
CASSLGALGANVLTF
>TRBV4-3|NA|TRBJ1-1|NA
TGCGCCAGCAGCCTTAGGAGGGGAGGGGACACTGAAGCTTTCTTT
CASSLRRGGDTEAFF
>TRBV5-8|NA|TRBJ2-7|NA
TGTGCCAGCAGCACCGATATAAAAGTCCCCTACGAGCAGTACTTC
CASSTDIKVPYEQYF
>TRBV6-5|NA|TRBJ2-2|TRBD2
TGTGCCAGCAGTTCTCCGGGGGGGACGAACACCGGGGAGCTGTTTTTT
CASSSPGGTNTGELFF
>TRBV23-1|NA|TRBJ2-1|TRBD1
TGCGCCAGCAGATGGCCAGGTTGCCCCGACCTCGATAATGGACAGGGCAATGAGCAGTTCTTC
CASRWPGCPDLDNGQGNEQFF
>TRBV5-1|once|TRBJ1-1|TRBD1
TGCGCCAGCAGCTTTGGATCGGACAGGGTTAAGAGTGAAGCTTTCTTT
CASSFGSDRVKSEAFF
>TRBV15|NA|TRBJ2-3|TRBD2
TGTGCCACCAGCCCCTCACCGGGACTAGGGGGCACAGATACGCAGTATTTT
CATSPSPGLGGTDTQYF